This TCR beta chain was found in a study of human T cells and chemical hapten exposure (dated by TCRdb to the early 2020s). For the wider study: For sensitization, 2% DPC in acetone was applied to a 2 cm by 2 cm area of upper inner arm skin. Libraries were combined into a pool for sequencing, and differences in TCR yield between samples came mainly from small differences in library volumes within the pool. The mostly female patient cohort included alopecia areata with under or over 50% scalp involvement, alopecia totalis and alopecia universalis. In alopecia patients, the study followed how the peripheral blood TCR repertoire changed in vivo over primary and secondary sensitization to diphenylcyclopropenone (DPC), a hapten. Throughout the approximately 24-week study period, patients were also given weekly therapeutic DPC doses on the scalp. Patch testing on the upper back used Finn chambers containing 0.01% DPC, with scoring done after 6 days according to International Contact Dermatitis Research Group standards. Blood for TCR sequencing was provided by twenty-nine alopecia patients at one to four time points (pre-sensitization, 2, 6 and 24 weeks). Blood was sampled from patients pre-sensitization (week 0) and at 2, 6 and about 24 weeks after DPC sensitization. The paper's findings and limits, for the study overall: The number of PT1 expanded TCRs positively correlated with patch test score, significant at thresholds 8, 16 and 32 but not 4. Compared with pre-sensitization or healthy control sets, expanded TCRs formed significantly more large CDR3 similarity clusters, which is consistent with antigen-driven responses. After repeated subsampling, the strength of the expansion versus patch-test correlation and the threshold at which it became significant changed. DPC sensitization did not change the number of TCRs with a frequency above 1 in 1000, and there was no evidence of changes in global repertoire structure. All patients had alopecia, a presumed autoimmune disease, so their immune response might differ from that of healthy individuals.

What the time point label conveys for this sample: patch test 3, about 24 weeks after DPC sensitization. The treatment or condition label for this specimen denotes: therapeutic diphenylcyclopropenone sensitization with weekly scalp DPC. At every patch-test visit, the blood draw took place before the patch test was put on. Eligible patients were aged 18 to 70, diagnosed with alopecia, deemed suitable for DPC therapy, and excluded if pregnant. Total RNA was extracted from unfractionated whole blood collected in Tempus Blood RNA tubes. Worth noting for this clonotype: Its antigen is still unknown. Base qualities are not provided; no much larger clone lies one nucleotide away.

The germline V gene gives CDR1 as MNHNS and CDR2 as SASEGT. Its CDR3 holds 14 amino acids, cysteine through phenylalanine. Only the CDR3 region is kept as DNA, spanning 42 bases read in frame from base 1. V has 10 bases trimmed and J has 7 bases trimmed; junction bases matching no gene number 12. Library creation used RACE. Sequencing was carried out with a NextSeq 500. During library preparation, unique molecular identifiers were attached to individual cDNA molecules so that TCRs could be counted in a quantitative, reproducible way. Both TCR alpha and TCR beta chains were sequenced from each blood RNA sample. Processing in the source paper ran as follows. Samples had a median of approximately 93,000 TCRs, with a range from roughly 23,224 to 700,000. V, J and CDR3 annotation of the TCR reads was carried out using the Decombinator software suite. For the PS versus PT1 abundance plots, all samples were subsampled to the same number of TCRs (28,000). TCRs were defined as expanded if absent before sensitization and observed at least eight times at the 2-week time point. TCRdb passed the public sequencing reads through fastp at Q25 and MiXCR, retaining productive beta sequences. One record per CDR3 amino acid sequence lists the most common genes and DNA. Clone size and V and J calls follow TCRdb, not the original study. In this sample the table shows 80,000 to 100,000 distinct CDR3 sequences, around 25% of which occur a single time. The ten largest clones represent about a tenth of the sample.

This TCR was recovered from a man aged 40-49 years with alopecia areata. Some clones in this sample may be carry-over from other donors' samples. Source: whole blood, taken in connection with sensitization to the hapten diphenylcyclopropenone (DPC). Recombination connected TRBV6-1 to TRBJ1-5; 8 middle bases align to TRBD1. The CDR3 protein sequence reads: CATGTGVQWQPQHF. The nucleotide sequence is TGTGCCACCGGGACAGGTGTTCAATGGCAGCCCCAGCATTTT.